One sample yielded the 7 T cell receptor beta chains listed below, sequenced in a study of cytomegalovirus exposure and HLA in healthy donors. A multiplex PCR was run with 60 Vbeta primers and 13 Jbeta primers. Some clones are missing from TCRdb's copy, which holds only in-frame ones; the method was immunoSEQ multiplex PCR. The sample contains roughly 150,000 clones, 70% to 80% of which appear only once. The sample was PBMCs. These receptors all come from a man between 25 and 39 years old in good health and CMV-seronegative.

The gene calls are TRBV5-6 and TRBJ2-4, with a weak D call TRBD2 (5 bases). CDR3 size: 16 residues. V dropped 0 bases and J dropped 4 bases, with 14 bases sitting between them. Germline V lookup: CDR1 SGHDT, CDR2 YYEEEE. CDR3 sequence (DNA): TGTGCCAGCAGCTTGGATTCGCGGAGGCTTAAAAACATTCAGTACTTC. Amino acids: CASSLDSRRLKNIQYF. Filled out from reference TRBV5-6 and TRBJ2-4, the complete variable domain reads DAGVTQSPTHLIKTRGQQVTLRCSPKSGHDTVSWYQQALGQGPQFIFQYYEEEERQRGNFPDRFSGHQFPNYSSELNVNALLLGDSALYLCASSLDSRRLKNIQYFGAGTRLSVL.

The V and J genes are TRBV7-2 and TRBJ2-1; 12 bases agree with TRBD2. Per germline, CDR1 SGHTA and CDR2 FQGNSA. CDR3 length: 16 residues. Germline trimming cut 2 bases from V and 7 bases from J; bases unmatched to any gene: 6. For the CDR3, the DNA is TGTGCCAGCAGCTTAATGTATCTAGCGGGAGGGAATGAGCAGTTCTTC. It encodes CASSLMYLAGGNEQFF.

The chain recombines TRBV21-1 with TRBJ1-1. TRBV21-1 is described as a pseudogene. The CDR3 spans 17 residues. The chain's CDR3 is CASSNCGGLVSGTEAFF. CDR3 bases: TGTGCCAGCAGCAACTGCGGGGGCTTGGTCTCAGGGACTGAAGCTTTCTTT.

This clone was counted a few times. The chain is built from TRBV19 and TRBJ2-7, with TRBD1 matching over 7 bases. Trimming at V came to 6 bases and at J to 2 bases, leaving 7 bases not matched to a gene. Germline V CDR1 and CDR2: LNHDA, SQIVND (reference sequence). CDR3 length equals 14 residues. DNA of the CDR3: TGTGCCAGTAGCGGGACAGTAAAGACCTACGAGCAGTACTTC. It encodes CASSGTVKTYEQYF. The full variable domain, its missing parts supplied by reference TRBV19 and TRBJ2-7, is DGGITQSPKYLFRKEGQNVTLSCEQNLNHDAMYWYRQDPGQGLRLIYYSQIVNDFQKGDIAEGYSVSREKKESFPLTVTSAQKNPTAFYLCASSGTVKTYEQYFGPGTRLTVT.

The genes are TRBV6-5 and TRBJ2-7; D is perhaps TRBD1 (6 bases). The CDR3 extends over 14 amino acids. Per the germline V gene, CDR1 is MNHEY and CDR2 is SVGAGI. V lost 4 bases and J lost 2, with 12 bases in between. Written as DNA, the CDR3 is TGTGCCAGCAGTTTGGTCAGGGGCCCCTACGAGCAGTACTTC. Encoded protein: CASSLVRGPYEQYF.

The chain links TRBV30 to TRBJ1-3; 8 bases fit TRBD1. Germline V lookup: CDR1 GTSNPN, CDR2 SVGIG (reference sequence). V shed 8 bases, J shed 2 bases, and the junction held 2 bases outside the gene matches. This CDR3 spans 12 amino acids. The CDR3 coding sequence is TGTGCCGGGGACAGGACTGGAAACACCATATATTTT. This sequence encodes CAGDRTGNTIYF.

This rearrangement joins TRBV7-2 to TRBJ2-4; 7 bases map to TRBD1. After removal of 2 bases from V and 0 bases from J, the junction contained 7 bases not matched to a gene. The germline V gene encodes CDR1 SGHTA and CDR2 FQGNSA. This CDR3 comprises 17 residues. CDR3 region: CASSLSGQIIAKNIQYF. The CDR3 nucleotides are TGTGCCAGCAGCTTATCGGGACAGATAATAGCCAAAAACATTCAGTACTTC.